This passage covers 14 T cell receptor beta chains from one sample sequenced in a study of shared clonotypes between healthy human individuals. Clones were sequenced by immunoSEQ multiplex PCR, and TCRdb holds only the in-frame ones, with some missing. The repertoire holds about 460,000 clones, with roughly three quarters as singletons. The sequenced sample consisted of PBMCs. The receptors were sampled from a woman aged 35 to 49 in good health. Some clones in this sample may be carry-over from other donors' samples.

This chain uses TRBV7-2 with TRBJ2-1, with a weak D call TRBD1 (6 bases). Germline CDR1 is SGHTA and CDR2 is FQGNSA. CDR3 size: 14 residues. Trimming cost V 2 bases and J 12 bases, with 17 bases left between them. CDR3 in amino acids: CASSLQPTGLGQFF. The CDR3 nucleotides are TGTGCCAGCAGCTTACAACCTACAGGGTTAGGGCAGTTCTTC.

The chain is built from TRBV7-6 and TRBJ2-7; a possible D gene is TRBD2 (5 bases). Germline CDR1 and CDR2: SGHVS and FNYEAQ. V lost 5 bases to trimming and J lost 4 bases, with 15 bases between them. This CDR3 spans 14 amino acids. CDR3 loop: CASSLSLSGYEQYF. The CDR3 DNA follows: TGTGCCAGCAGCCTCTCCTTGTCGGGGTACGAGCAGTACTTC.

On this clone: This likely traces to a read error, being one base from a far larger clone. The chain employs TRBV4-2 and TRBJ2-7; 7 nucleotides agree with TRBD2. The V segment lost 2 bases and the J segment 0 bases; nucleotides outside the gene matches: 7. The CDR3 covers 16 residues. CDR1 is LGHNA and CDR2 is YNFKEQ in the germline V gene. As DNA, the CDR3 is TGTGCCAGCAGCCAACAGCTAGCGGTTAACTCCTACGAGCAGTACTTC. Amino acid sequence: CASSQQLAVNSYEQYF.

The chain combines TRBV27 with TRBJ1-5; no reliable D call. From germline, CDR1 is MNHEY and CDR2 SMNVEV (reference sequence). The germline V and J ends were trimmed by 4 bases and 3 bases, with 10 bases remaining between them. CDR3 size: 14 residues. The CDR3 loop reads CASSWGRTNQPQHF. The CDR3 region has the DNA TGTGCCAGCAGTTGGGGTCGAACCAATCAGCCCCAGCATTTT.

On this clone itself: Its ends do not fully match the called genes, so a read error is possible. The V call is TRBV29-1, the J call TRBJ1-1, with no clear D. There are 13 residues in the CDR3. CDR1 and CDR2 (germline): SQVTM, ANQGSEA. CDR3 loop: CSVQQGGNTEAFF. Written as DNA, the CDR3 is TGCAGCGTACAACAAGGAGGGAACACTGAAGCTTTCTTC.

This clone was counted only a few times. V usage is TRBV27 and J usage is TRBJ2-2, with D possibly TRBD2 on 5 matching bases. Germline CDR1 and CDR2: MNHEY and SMNVEV (reference sequence). There are 15 residues in the CDR3. V gave up 4 bases and J gave up 3 bases, with 12 bases separating them. The CDR3 spells CASSSTRGYTGELFF. The CDR3 DNA follows: TGTGCCAGCAGTTCTACTAGAGGGTACACCGGGGAGCTGTTTTTT.

This rearrangement joins TRBV28 to TRBJ2-5, with D unresolved. The germline V and J ends were trimmed by 1 base and 4 bases, with 10 bases remaining between them. The CDR3 has 14 amino acids. Germline assignment: CDR1 MDHEN and CDR2 SYDVKM. The CDR3: CASSLSPPRETQYF. CDR3 DNA sequence: TGTGCCAGCAGTTTATCGCCCCCTCGAGAGACCCAGTACTTC. Supplemented by reference TRBV28 and TRBJ2-5, the full variable domain reads DVKVTQSSRYLVKRTGEKVFLECVQDMDHENMFWYRQDPGLGLRLIYFSYDVKMKEKGDIPEGYSVSREKKERFSLILESASTNQTSMYLCASSLSPPRETQYFGPGTRLLVL.

This chain's CDR3 is CASSPTGTGANVLTF. Here the CDR3 DNA reads TGCGCCAGCAGCCCGACAGGGACTGGGGCCAACGTCCTGACTTTC. The V call is TRBV5-1, the J call TRBJ2-6; 7 positions match TRBD1. The CDR3 runs 15 residues. Germline CDR1 and CDR2: SGHRS and YFSETQ. V trimming: 4 bases; J trimming: 2 bases; junction bases outside the gene matches: 3.

J is TRBJ2-3 and V is TRBV7-2; D possibly corresponds to TRBD1 (6 bases). In germline, CDR1 is SGHTA, CDR2 FQGNSA. The germline V and J ends were trimmed by 1 base and 7 bases, with 18 bases remaining between them. The CDR3 extends over 16 amino acids. CDR3 amino acids: CASSLEDRPLQHTQYF. In DNA, the CDR3 is TGTGCCAGCAGCTTAGAAGACAGGCCCCTCCAGCATACGCAGTATTTT.

This clone was counted only a few times. A much larger clonotype is one base distant, so this may be a read error. In the same sample, other DNA sequences code for this CDR3. This chain uses TRBV29-1 with TRBJ1-2; 9 bases agree with TRBD1. With 0 bases clipped from V and 6 bases from J, the junction kept 5 bases outside the gene matches. The germline V gene has CDR1 SQVTM and CDR2 ANQGSEA. The CDR3 spans 14 residues. The CDR3 DNA sequence: TGCAGCGTTGAAGACCGGGGGACAGGGAATGGCTACACCTTC. This encodes CSVEDRGTGNGYTF.

The chain couples TRBV4-2 to TRBJ1-1; perhaps TRBD1 as D (6 bases). V lost 1 base, J lost 0 bases, and 15 bases lay in between. Germline V gene lookup returns CDR1 LGHNA and CDR2 YNFKEQ. The CDR3 sequence is 17 residues long. The CDR3 DNA reads as TGTGCCAGCAGCCAAGGGGTAGGGGGGGGAGTGAACACTGAAGCTTTCTTT. This translates into CASSQGVGGGVNTEAFF.

The V gene is TRBV28, the J gene TRBJ2-7, with D possibly TRBD2 on 6 matching bases. This CDR3 is 13 amino acids long. Germline V CDR1 and CDR2: MDHEN, SYDVKM. The germline V and J ends were trimmed by 3 bases and 0 bases, with 6 bases remaining between them. CDR3 amino acids: CASSFSGSYEQYF. The CDR3, as DNA: TGTGCCAGCAGTTTTAGCGGCTCCTACGAGCAGTACTTC.

This chain uses TRBV11-2 with TRBJ1-5, with D hard to call. CDR1 is SGHAT, CDR2 FQNNGV, per germline. The ends were cut back, 3 bases at V and 3 bases at J, with 9 bases in the middle. This CDR3 is built from 14 residues. CDR3 DNA: TGTGCCAGCAGCTTGAGTGGATCCAATCAGCCCCAGCATTTT. Amino acids: CASSLSGSNQPQHF.

V and J are TRBV6-1 and TRBJ2-7, with TRBD2 identical over 12 bases. The CDR3 covers 14 residues. After removal of 6 bases from V and 2 bases from J, the junction contained 2 bases not matched to a gene. The germline gives CDR1 MNHNS, CDR2 SASEGT. CDR3 sequence reads: CASRLAGGAYEQYF. The DNA of the CDR3 is TGTGCCAGCAGACTAGCGGGGGGAGCCTACGAGCAGTACTTC.